Presented here are 3 T cell receptor beta chains from one specimen sequenced in a study of CXCR3-negative and CXCR3-positive naive CD8 T cells. In preparing the TRB cDNA libraries, 5' RACE with UMI labels was used. TCRdb re-called the 5' RACE reads and catalogs CDR3 proteins one per entry, DNA excluded. This sample's clone table lists 50,000 to 65,000 distinct CDR3 sequences. Sequenced input: naive CXCR3- CD8+ T cells from blood. This sample's subset: CD45RO-CCR7+CD27+CD95- naive CD8+ T cells lacking CXCR3 (TNR3-). The receptor set was obtained from a human donor in good health. Some clones in this sample may be carry-over from other donors' samples.

The chain uses TRBV4-3 and TRBJ2-3; checking the TCRdb D call of TRBD2 is not possible without DNA. The CDR3 length is 15 residues. The germline CDR1 and CDR2 sequences are LGHNA and YSLEER. The CDR3 sequence: CASSQGLADTDTQYF.

This chain connects TRBV19 to TRBJ2-7; TCRdb's D call, TRBD2, is unchecked because there is no DNA. Germline V gives CDR1 LNHDA, CDR2 SQIVND (reference sequence). The CDR3 sequence is 15 residues long. This CDR3 reads CATTPHSGGAYEQYF.

This clonotype is deemed medium-sized by its frequency. This sequence joins TRBV10-2 and TRBJ2-1. The CDR3 loop spans 13 amino acids. Germline CDR1 and CDR2: WSHSY and SAAADI. The CDR3 spells CASSELEYNEQFF.